The 19 T cell receptor beta chains in this list originate from one sample, sequenced in a study of cytomegalovirus exposure and HLA in healthy donors. TCRdb keeps only in-frame clones here, not all; method: immunoSEQ multiplex PCR. The sample records under 200,000 clones, approximately 89% being singletons. Source material: PBMCs. These TCRs come from a man between 18 and 29 years old in good health and CMV-seropositive.

This chain uses TRBV15 with TRBJ1-2, with D perhaps TRBD1 (5 bases). Germline V CDR1 and CDR2: LNHNV, YYDKDF (reference sequence). CDR3 size: 14 residues. The germline V and J ends were trimmed by 8 bases and 7 bases, with 20 bases remaining between them. The DNA of the CDR3 is TGTGCCACCGGGGCGAGAGGCCGGGAGAGTGGCTACACCTTC. This encodes CATGARGRESGYTF.

This chain connects TRBV28 to TRBJ2-7, with D uncertain. Between the trimmed V and J ends, which lost 3 bases and 5 bases, there was a span of 17 bases. Germline V lookup: CDR1 MDHEN, CDR2 SYDVKM. The CDR3 consists of 15 residues. The DNA for the CDR3 is TGTGCCAGCAGTTTTTCGGCAGGCACTTTGCACGAGCAGTACTTC. Protein: CASSFSAGTLHEQYF.

The chain has TRBV5-5 and TRBJ2-6; tentative D call: TRBD1 (5 bases). Germline V CDR1 and CDR2: SGHKS, YYEKEE (reference sequence). CDR3 length equals 15 residues. Trimming took 4 bases from V and 1 from J, leaving 9 bases between them. Written as DNA, the CDR3 is TGTGCCAGCAGCCCAGGGTTTTCTGGGGCCAACGTCCTGACTTTC. Translating it yields CASSPGFSGANVLTF.

This chain links TRBV7-8 with TRBJ2-1; the match to TRBD2 covers 13 bases. CDR1 SGHVS and CDR2 FQNEAQ come from the germline V gene. J lost 8 bases, V lost 3 bases, and 10 bases had no gene match. The CDR3 runs 17 residues. The CDR3 sequence is CASSFGRGLAGRYEQFF. The DNA of the CDR3 is TGTGCCAGCAGCTTCGGCAGGGGACTAGCGGGGCGGTATGAGCAGTTCTTC.

This chain joins TRBV5-6 and TRBJ2-7; 12 nucleotides agree with TRBD2. The V segment lost 1 base and the J segment 1 base; nucleotides outside the gene matches: 6. The germline CDR1 and CDR2 sequences are SGHDT and YYEEEE. The CDR3 runs 17 residues. The CDR3 loop reads CASSLRSLAGGSYEQYF. Written as DNA, the CDR3 is TGTGCCAGCAGCTTGCGGTCGCTAGCGGGAGGGTCCTACGAGCAGTACTTC.

V is TRBV19 and J is TRBJ1-5, with unresolved D. V lost 2 bases and J 6 bases, leaving 14 bases between the germline ends. This CDR3 is 15 amino acids long. Germline CDR1 LNHDA, CDR2 SQIVND (reference sequence). CDR3 loop: CASSITPGGSQPQHF. The CDR3 bases are TGTGCCAGTAGTATAACGCCGGGTGGGAGTCAGCCCCAGCATTTT.

The rearrangement joins TRBV5-1 to TRBJ2-1; 8 nucleotides align to TRBD1. V was pared by 4 bases and J by 4 bases, with 13 bases of the junction left unmatched. The CDR3 totals 17 residues. Germline CDR1 and CDR2: SGHRS and YFSETQ. This chain's CDR3 is CASSPAYRGARYNEQFF. The CDR3, as DNA: TGCGCCAGCAGCCCAGCCTACAGGGGGGCGCGATACAATGAGCAGTTCTTC.

The rearrangement uses TRBV23-1 and TRBJ2-7; D might be TRBD2 (5 bases). TRBV23-1 carries the ORF label, with uncertain function. The V gene lost 1 base and the J gene lost 5 bases, with 27 bases spanning the gap. The length of the CDR3 is 19 residues. This chain's CDR3 is CASSQLSLGRRRNLDEQYF. CDR3 sequence (DNA): TGCGCCAGCAGTCAATTGAGTCTTGGGAGACGCCGAAACTTGGACGAGCAGTACTTC.

The CDR3 sequence is CASSWPLHSNQPQHF. The CDR3 DNA sequence: TGTGCCAGCAGCTGGCCGTTACATAGCAATCAGCCCCAGCATTTT. The chain combines TRBV11-2 with TRBJ1-5; no clear D gene. V lost 4 bases and J 0 bases, leaving 10 bases between the germline ends. The germline V gene encodes CDR1 SGHAT and CDR2 FQNNGV. The CDR3 is made up of 15 amino acids.

This rearrangement joins TRBV7-2 to TRBJ2-5; TRBD2 aligns across 10 bases. The CDR3 has 16 residues. The junction had 10 bases not matched to a gene; V was cut back by 4 bases and J by 5 bases. Germline V gene sequence: CDR1 SGHTA, CDR2 FQGNSA. CDR3 sequence (DNA): TGTGCCAGCAGCTATAGCAGCGGGAGGGCCGGGGAGACCCAGTACTTC. Protein sequence: CASSYSSGRAGETQYF.

The V call is TRBV11-2, the J call TRBJ2-1; 7 bases map to TRBD2. Germline CDR1 and CDR2: SGHAT and FQNNGV. The CDR3 sequence is 15 residues long. V shed 2 bases and J 4 bases; nucleotides not matched to a gene: 5. CDR3 residues: CASSLLGTIYNEQFF. Here the CDR3 DNA reads TGTGCCAGCAGCTTACTTGGGACTATTTACAATGAGCAGTTCTTC. Complete variable domain (other parts from reference TRBV11-2 and TRBJ2-1): EAGVAQSPRYKIIEKRQSVAFWCNPISGHATLYWYQQILGQGPKLLIQFQNNGVVDDSQLPKDRFSAERLKGVDSTLKIQPAKLEDSAVYLCASSLLGTIYNEQFFGPGTRLTVL.

This chain links TRBV5-6 with TRBJ2-7; 9 nucleotides align to TRBD2. V gave up 4 bases and J gave up 5 bases; unmatched junction bases: 13. Germline V lookup: CDR1 SGHDT, CDR2 YYEEEE. This CDR3 is 16 amino acids long. CDR3 residues: CASSKKRGDLRNEQYF. The CDR3 DNA reads TGTGCCAGCAGCAAAAAGCGGGGGGATCTTCGGAACGAGCAGTACTTC.

The genes are TRBV30 and TRBJ2-7, with no clear D. The V gene lost 3 bases and the J gene lost 2 bases, with 11 bases spanning the gap. Per the germline V gene, CDR1 is GTSNPN and CDR2 is SVGIG (reference sequence). CDR3 length: 13 amino acids. CDR3 in DNA: TGTGCCTGGAGGTCCCAGTTCCCCTACGAGCAGTACTTC. This codes for CAWRSQFPYEQYF.

This chain joins TRBV4-1 and TRBJ2-3; D is perhaps TRBD2 (7 bases). Deletions cut 2 bases from V and 6 bases from J, with 15 bases between. The CDR3 loop spans 15 amino acids. CDR1 is MGHRA, CDR2 YSYEKL, per germline. CDR3 coding DNA: TGCGCCAGCAGCCAAAGGGGGGGCTCCGGGGATACGCAGTATTTT. Translating gives CASSQRGGSGDTQYF.

The V call is TRBV4-2, the J call TRBJ2-2; TRBD2 matches 8 bases. Germline V gene lookup returns CDR1 LGHNA and CDR2 YNFKEQ. V lost 0 bases, J lost 4 bases, and 7 bases stayed unmatched. There are 17 residues in the CDR3. The CDR3 here is CASSQDRGGVATGELFF. CDR3 nucleotide sequence: TGTGCCAGCAGCCAAGATCGGGGGGGGGTGGCCACCGGGGAGCTGTTTTTT.

This clone was detected once. The chain is built from TRBV11-2 and TRBJ2-7; D is possibly TRBD2 (6 bases). There are 17 residues in the CDR3. Trimming removed 3 bases at V and 0 bases at J, with 18 bases between. Germline V gene data show CDR1 as SGHAT and CDR2 as FQNNGV. The CDR3 DNA reads TGTGCCAGCAGCTTCAACTACTTCGCGGGACTCTCCTACGAGCAGTACTTC. Translated, it gives CASSFNYFAGLSYEQYF.

V gene TRBV7-8 combines with J gene TRBJ2-3, with 13 bases aligning to TRBD2. V trimming: 2 bases; J trimming: 3 bases; junction bases outside the gene matches: 2. Germline V gives CDR1 SGHVS, CDR2 FQNEAQ. This CDR3 is built from 16 residues. CDR3 sequence: CASSLRTSGSTDTQYF. In nucleotides, the CDR3 is TGTGCCAGCAGCTTACGGACTAGCGGGAGTACAGATACGCAGTATTTT.

The gene calls are TRBV5-1 and TRBJ1-4; 9 bases agree with TRBD1. The CDR3 totals 14 residues. The ends lost 3 bases at V and 8 bases at J; junction bases unmatched: 5. Germline CDR1 reads SGHRS; CDR2 reads YFSETQ. The CDR3 loop reads CASSSGTGWEKLFF. The CDR3 DNA follows: TGCGCCAGCAGCTCCGGGACAGGGTGGGAAAAACTGTTTTTT.

J is TRBJ2-2 and V is TRBV2; unclear D gene. The germline V gene encodes CDR1 SNHLY and CDR2 FYNNEI. V lost 6 bases to trimming and J lost 1 base, with 9 bases between them. This CDR3 region has 14 residues. The CDR3 coding sequence is TGTGCCAGCAGGATAGAAAGGAACACCGGGGAGCTGTTTTTT. Translated: CASRIERNTGELFF.